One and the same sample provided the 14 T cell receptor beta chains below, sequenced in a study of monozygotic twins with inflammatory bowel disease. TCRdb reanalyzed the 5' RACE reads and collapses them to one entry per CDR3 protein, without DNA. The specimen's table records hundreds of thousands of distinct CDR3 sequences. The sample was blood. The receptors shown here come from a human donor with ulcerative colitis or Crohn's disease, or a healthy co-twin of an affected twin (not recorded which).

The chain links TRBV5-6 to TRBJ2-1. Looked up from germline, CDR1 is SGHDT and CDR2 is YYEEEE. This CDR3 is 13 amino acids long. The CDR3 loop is CASSFGVYNEQFF.

The CDR3 reads CASSLVWGTEAFF. This sequence joins TRBV5-6 and TRBJ1-1. Germline V gene lookup returns CDR1 SGHDT and CDR2 YYEEEE. This CDR3 contains 13 residues. The full variable domain, its missing parts supplied by reference TRBV5-6 and TRBJ1-1, is DAGVTQSPTHLIKTRGQQVTLRCSPKSGHDTVSWYQQALGQGPQFIFQYYEEEERQRGNFPDRFSGHQFPNYSSELNVNALLLGDSALYLCASSLVWGTEAFFGQGTRLTVV.

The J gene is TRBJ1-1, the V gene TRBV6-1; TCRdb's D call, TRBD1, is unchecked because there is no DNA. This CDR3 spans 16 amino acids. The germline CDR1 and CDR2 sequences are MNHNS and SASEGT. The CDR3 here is CASSEGRVKVYAEAFF.

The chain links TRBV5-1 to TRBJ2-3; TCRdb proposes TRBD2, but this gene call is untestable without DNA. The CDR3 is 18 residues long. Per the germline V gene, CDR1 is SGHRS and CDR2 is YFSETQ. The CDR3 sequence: CASSLIQFSGRVKDTQYF. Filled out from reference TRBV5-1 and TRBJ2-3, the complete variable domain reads KAGVTQTPRYLIKTRGQQVTLSCSPISGHRSVSWYQQTPGQGLQFLFEYFSETQRNKGNFPGRFSGRQFSNSRSEMNVSTLELGDSALYLCASSLIQFSGRVKDTQYFGPGTRLTVL.

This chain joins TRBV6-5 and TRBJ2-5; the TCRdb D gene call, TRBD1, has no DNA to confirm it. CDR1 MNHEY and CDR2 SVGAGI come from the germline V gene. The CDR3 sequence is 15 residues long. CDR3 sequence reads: CASSYTGRGVETQYF.

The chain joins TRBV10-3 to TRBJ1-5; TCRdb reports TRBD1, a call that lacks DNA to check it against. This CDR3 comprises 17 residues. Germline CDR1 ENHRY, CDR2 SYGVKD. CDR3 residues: CAISEKRAGGSNQPQHF.

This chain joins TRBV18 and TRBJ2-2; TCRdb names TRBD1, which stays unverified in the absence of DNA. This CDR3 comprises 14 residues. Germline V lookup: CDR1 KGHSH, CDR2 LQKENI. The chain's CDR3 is CASSRDRVTGELFF.

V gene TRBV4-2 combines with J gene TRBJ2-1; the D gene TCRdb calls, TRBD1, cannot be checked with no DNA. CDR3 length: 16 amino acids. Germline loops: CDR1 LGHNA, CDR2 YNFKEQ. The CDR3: CASSQRDRGLSDEQFF.

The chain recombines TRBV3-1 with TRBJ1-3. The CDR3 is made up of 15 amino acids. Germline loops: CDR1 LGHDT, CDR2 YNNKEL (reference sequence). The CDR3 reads CASSHQSASGNTIYF.

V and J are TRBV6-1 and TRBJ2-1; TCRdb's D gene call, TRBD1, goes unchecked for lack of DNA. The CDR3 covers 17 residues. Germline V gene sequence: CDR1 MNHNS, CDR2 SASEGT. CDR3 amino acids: CASRILAGFSSYNEQFF.

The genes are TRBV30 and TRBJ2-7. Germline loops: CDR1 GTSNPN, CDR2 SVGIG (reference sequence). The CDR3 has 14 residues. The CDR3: CAWSLKALSYEQYF.

CDR3 amino acids: CASSIDRTLNTEAFF. The J gene is TRBJ1-1, the V gene TRBV19. The V gene's germline CDR1 is LNHDA and CDR2 SQIVND (reference sequence). CDR3 length: 15 amino acids.

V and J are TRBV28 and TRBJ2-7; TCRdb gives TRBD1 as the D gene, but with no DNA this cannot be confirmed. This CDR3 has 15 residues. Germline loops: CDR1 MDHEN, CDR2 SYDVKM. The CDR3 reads CASMTRDRGSYEQYF.

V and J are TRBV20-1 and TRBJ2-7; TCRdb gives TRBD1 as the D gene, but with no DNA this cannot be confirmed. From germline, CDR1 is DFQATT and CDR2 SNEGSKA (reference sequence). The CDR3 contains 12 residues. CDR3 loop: CSAKTGSYEQYF.